These 19 T cell receptor beta chains were all obtained from the same sample, sequenced in a study of patients and donors after allogeneic stem cell transplantation. TCRdb analysed the RT-PCR reads with MiXCR anew, one entry per CDR3 protein. The table lists over 150,000 distinct CDR3 sequences, 30% of them singletons. The sequencing input was blood, either unsorted or a sorted T cell fraction (not recorded which). The receptors here all came from a human donor who was either an allogeneic HSCT recipient or a stem cell or donor lymphocyte infusion donor (not recorded which). It is not recorded whose cells these are; they may come from a transplant donor.

This clonotype was observed a handful of times. V gene TRBV6-5 combines with J gene TRBJ2-1; 7 nucleotides line up with TRBD2. The CDR3 extends over 15 amino acids. The V segment lost 5 bases and the J segment 7 bases; nucleotides outside the gene matches: 11. The germline CDR1 and CDR2 sequences are MNHEY and SVGAGI. CDR3 sequence: CASSPPLGGGNEQFF. Written as DNA, the CDR3 is TGTGCCAGCAGTCCTCCACTGGGCGGGGGAAATGAGCAGTTCTTC.

The count of this clonotype is one. The chain is built from TRBV20-1 and TRBJ2-1; no definite D call. The CDR3 length is 17 residues. Per the germline V gene, CDR1 is DFQATT and CDR2 is SNEGSKA (reference sequence). The V end was cut by 4 bases, the J end by 5 bases, with 24 bases between. DNA of the CDR3: TGCAGTGCTAATGTGGGTGGGTCCCCCTCGGGCGACAATGAGCAGTTCTTC. As protein: CSANVGGSPSGDNEQFF.

J is TRBJ2-2 and V is TRBV20-1, with D unresolved. The germline V gene encodes CDR1 DFQATT and CDR2 SNEGSKA (reference sequence). V lost 0 bases to trimming and J lost 4 bases, with 15 bases between them. The CDR3 covers 16 residues. CDR3 amino acids: CSAREILGQFTGELFF. As DNA, the CDR3 is TGCAGTGCTAGAGAGATTCTAGGGCAGTTCACCGGGGAGCTGTTTTTT.

The V and J genes are TRBV27 and TRBJ1-4, with D unresolved. V was trimmed by 7 bases and J by 7 bases, leaving 13 bases between them. From germline, CDR1 is MNHEY and CDR2 SMNVEV (reference sequence). This CDR3 spans 13 amino acids. CDR3 DNA sequence: TGTGCCAGCACCAAAAGGTGGGGTGAAAAACTGTTTTTT. Translation: CASTKRWGEKLFF.

This clonotype has a handful of counts. The V call is TRBV29-1, the J call TRBJ2-2; D unresolved. The germline CDR1 and CDR2 sequences are SQVTM and ANQGSEA. V lost 0 bases and J 0 bases, leaving 5 bases between the germline ends. The CDR3 length is 14 residues. Here the CDR3 reads CSVEEAPNTGELFF. The CDR3 DNA sequence: TGCAGCGTTGAAGAGGCCCCGAACACCGGGGAGCTGTTTTTT.

The chain uses TRBV18 and TRBJ1-3; weak D call: TRBD1 (6 bases). Trimming left V 5 bases short and J 0 bases short, with 11 bases between. CDR1 and CDR2 from the germline V gene are KGHSH and LQKENI. The CDR3 is made up of 15 amino acids. The chain's CDR3 is CASSSTGPSGNTIYF. DNA of the CDR3: TGTGCCAGCTCATCGACAGGTCCCTCTGGAAACACCATATATTTT.

This clonotype was seen only a few times. This sequence joins TRBV12-3 or TRBV12-4 and TRBJ2-7; D gene uncertain. CDR3 size: 12 residues. V shed 2 bases and J shed 6 bases, with 8 bases lying between them. For the CDR3, the DNA is TGTGCCAGCAGTTTATCCACCCTCGAGCAGTACTTC. It encodes CASSLSTLEQYF.

This chain's CDR3 is CASSLLGQGTYGYTF. CDR3 in DNA: TGTGCCAGCAGCCTATTGGGACAGGGAACCTATGGCTACACCTTC. The chain joins TRBV7-9 to TRBJ1-2, with 9 bases that match TRBD1. CDR3 length equals 15 residues. The germline V gene has CDR1 SEHNR and CDR2 FQNEAQ (reference sequence). Trimming removed 5 bases from V and 4 bases from J; junction bases left unmatched: 8.

The chain couples TRBV4-3 to TRBJ2-7; the D is unclear. The germline V and J ends were trimmed by 0 bases and 8 bases, with 11 bases remaining between them. This CDR3 is 13 amino acids long. Germline CDR1 is LGHNA and CDR2 is YSLEER. The CDR3: CASSQEIVRKQYF. The DNA of the CDR3 is TGCGCCAGCAGCCAAGAGATTGTGAGGAAGCAGTACTTC.

The V call is TRBV9, the J call TRBJ2-1; 11 nucleotides match TRBD2. This CDR3 contains 16 residues. Unmatched junction bases numbered 7, after V lost 0 bases and J lost 8 bases. The V gene's germline CDR1 is SGDLS and CDR2 YYNGEE. CDR3 sequence (DNA): TGTGCCAGCAGCGTAGGACTAGCGGGACCTCAGGATGAGCAGTTCTTC. It is translated as CASSVGLAGPQDEQFF. Drawing the rest from reference TRBV9 and TRBJ2-1, the complete variable domain is DSGVTQTPKHLITATGQRVTLRCSPRSGDLSVYWYQQSLDQGLQFLIQYYNGEERAKGNILERFSAQQFPDLHSELNLSSLELGDSALYFCASSVGLAGPQDEQFFGPGTRLTVL.

This clonotype was observed many times. This sequence joins TRBV12-3 or TRBV12-4 and TRBJ2-3; TRBD2 might be the D (5 bases). CDR3 length: 13 amino acids. V was cut by 7 bases and J by 1 base, with 9 bases left in between. The CDR3 DNA follows: TGTGCCAGCACACTAGTGGGCACAGATACGCAGTATTTT. This codes for CASTLVGTDTQYF.

This sequence joins TRBV6-5 and TRBJ2-1; D possibly corresponds to TRBD1 (5 bases). CDR3 length: 15 residues. The V gene's germline CDR1 is MNHEY and CDR2 SVGAGI. V lost 2 bases to trimming and J lost 5 bases, with 13 bases between them. The CDR3: CASSYQGPGHNEQFF. CDR3 in DNA: TGTGCCAGCAGTTACCAGGGTCCTGGACACAATGAGCAGTTCTTC.

V usage is TRBV25-1 and J usage is TRBJ2-6; 10 bases match TRBD1. Germline V gene data show CDR1 as MGHDK and CDR2 as SYGVNS. CDR3 length equals 19 residues. Germline trimming cut 7 bases from V and 0 bases from J; bases unmatched to any gene: 12. This CDR3 reads CASTLLRQGAYSGANVLTF. In DNA, the CDR3 is TGTGCCAGCACCCTCCTCCGACAGGGGGCTTACTCTGGGGCCAACGTCCTGACTTTC.

This clonotype was detected many times. The chain uses TRBV6-5 and TRBJ1-2; the D gene is possibly TRBD1 (6 bases). CDR3 length equals 13 residues. Germline CDR1 and CDR2: MNHEY and SVGAGI. The V end lost 2 bases, the J end lost 6 bases, and 10 bases lay between the germline ends. The CDR3, as DNA: TGTGCCAGCAGTTACACGCAGGGGAATGGCTACACCTTC. This sequence encodes CASSYTQGNGYTF.

In its sample, this clonotype was seen a few times. The chain is built from TRBV2 and TRBJ2-1; tentative D call: TRBD2 (6 bases). The length of the CDR3 is 15 residues. CDR1 is SNHLY and CDR2 is FYNNEI in the germline V gene. V was pared by 6 bases and J by 0 bases, with 12 bases between. CDR3 bases: TGTGCCAGCAGCGTTGGCGGGACCTCCTACAATGAGCAGTTCTTC. Translating gives CASSVGGTSYNEQFF.

This clonotype was detected only a few times. The chain uses TRBV20-1 and TRBJ1-4; no firm D call. Germline-derived CDR1 and CDR2 are DFQATT and SNEGSKA (reference sequence). Between the trimmed V and J ends, which lost 0 bases and 0 bases, there was a span of 5 bases. The CDR3 runs 14 residues. The CDR3 DNA sequence: TGCAGTGCTAGAGAAAAACCAACTAATGAAAAACTGTTTTTT. This encodes CSAREKPTNEKLFF.

This chain links TRBV5-1 with TRBJ2-5; D is perhaps TRBD1 (6 bases). Germline V gives CDR1 SGHRS, CDR2 YFSETQ. V dropped 4 bases and J dropped 2 bases, with 15 bases sitting between them. The CDR3 sequence is 15 residues long. The CDR3 loop is CASSNLGQIQETQYF. In DNA form, the CDR3 reads TGCGCCAGCAGCAACTTAGGACAGATTCAAGAGACCCAGTACTTC.

This clonotype has more than one count but fewer than ten. The rearrangement links TRBV12-5 to TRBJ1-1; D is perhaps TRBD1 (6 bases). This CDR3 has 15 residues. V was shortened by 4 bases and J by 4 bases, with 16 bases between the two germline ends. Germline V CDR1 and CDR2: LGHNT, FRNRAP. The CDR3 loop is CASGWAPGRGTEAFF. DNA for the CDR3: TGTGCTAGTGGTTGGGCACCCGGCAGGGGCACTGAAGCTTTCTTT. Supplemented by reference TRBV12-5 and TRBJ1-1, the full variable domain reads DARVTQTPRHKVTEMGQEVTMRCQPILGHNTVFWYRQTMMQGLELLAYFRNRAPLDDSGMPKDRFSAEMPDATLATLKIQPSEPRDSAVYFCASGWAPGRGTEAFFGQGTRLTVV.

This sequence joins TRBV12-3 or TRBV12-4 and TRBJ1-3, with D unresolved. This CDR3 contains 10 residues. The V and J ends lost 3 bases and 8 bases respectively, with 2 bases between them. The CDR3 here is CASSLHTIYF. The CDR3 bases are TGTGCCAGCAGTTTGCACACCATATATTTT.